This section outlines one T cell receptor beta chain sequence together with its context. What it recognizes is unknown. The data originate from a study of T cell repertoires in cytomegalovirus infection. On the study more broadly: Indications of both CMV infection and matching HLA type were provided by public TCR beta signatures.

MiXCR, run by TCRdb on the reads, gives a single entry per CDR3 protein. The data contain 250,000 to 300,000 distinct CDR3 sequences, about 18% of them singletons. Study-level points and caveats: Carriers of CMV and the relevant HLA type were discriminated by public TCR beta frequency. The response measured ex vivo was dominated by TCR beta clonotypes (HLA-C-restricted and CMV-specific).

The specimen sequenced was CD8+ T cells from PBMCs. The source is a human donor in good health (CMV status not recorded). Some clones in this sample may be carry-over from other donors' samples.

CDR3 DNA sequence: TGTGCCAGCAGGTCAGGGAACACCGGGGAGCTGTTTTTT. Its protein product is CASRSGNTGELFF. V gene TRBV28 combines with J gene TRBJ2-2, with D unresolved. V lost 6 bases and J lost 1, with 6 bases in between. Germline lookup yields CDR1 MDHEN and CDR2 SYDVKM. The CDR3 has 13 residues.